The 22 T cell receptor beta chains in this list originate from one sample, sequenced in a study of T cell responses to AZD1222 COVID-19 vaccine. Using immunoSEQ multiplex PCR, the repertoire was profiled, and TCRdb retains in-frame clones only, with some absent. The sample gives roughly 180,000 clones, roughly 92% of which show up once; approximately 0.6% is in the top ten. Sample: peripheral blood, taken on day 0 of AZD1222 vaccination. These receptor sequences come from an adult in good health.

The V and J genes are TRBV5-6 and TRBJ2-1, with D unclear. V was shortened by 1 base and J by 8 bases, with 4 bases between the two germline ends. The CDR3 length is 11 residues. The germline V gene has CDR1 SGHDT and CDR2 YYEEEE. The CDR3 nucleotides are TGTGCCAGCAGCTTGTTCGATGAGCAGTTCTTC. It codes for CASSLFDEQFF.

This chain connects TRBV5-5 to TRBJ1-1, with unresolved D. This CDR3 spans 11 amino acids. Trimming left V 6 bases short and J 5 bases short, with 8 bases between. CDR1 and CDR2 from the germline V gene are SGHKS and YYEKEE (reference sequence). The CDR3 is CASTRETEAFF. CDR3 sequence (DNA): TGTGCCAGCACCCGCGAGACTGAAGCTTTCTTT.

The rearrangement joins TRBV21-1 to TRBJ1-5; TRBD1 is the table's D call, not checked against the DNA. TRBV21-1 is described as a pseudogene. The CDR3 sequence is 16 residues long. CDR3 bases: TGTGCCAGCAGCAATTCTACGGACAGGGGCAATCAGCCCCAGCATTTT. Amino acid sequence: CASSNSTDRGNQPQHF.

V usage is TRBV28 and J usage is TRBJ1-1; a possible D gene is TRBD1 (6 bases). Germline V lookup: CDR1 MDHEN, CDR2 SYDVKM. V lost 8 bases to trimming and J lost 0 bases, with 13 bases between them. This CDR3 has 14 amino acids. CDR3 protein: CASASGQLNTEAFF. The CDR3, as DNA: TGTGCCAGCGCGAGTGGACAGCTGAACACTGAAGCTTTCTTT.

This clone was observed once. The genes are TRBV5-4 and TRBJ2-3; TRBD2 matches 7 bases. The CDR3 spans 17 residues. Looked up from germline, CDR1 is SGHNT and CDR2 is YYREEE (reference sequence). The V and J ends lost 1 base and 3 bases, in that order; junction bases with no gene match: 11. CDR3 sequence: CASSLRTSRGVTDTQYF. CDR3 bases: TGTGCCAGCAGCTTGAGGACTAGTCGAGGGGTGACAGATACGCAGTATTTT.

CDR3 protein: CASSMVRNTIYF. CDR3 nucleotide sequence: TGTGCCAGTAGTATGGTGAGAAACACCATATATTTT. The chain uses TRBV19 and TRBJ1-3; D unclear. The CDR3 is 12 amino acids. Trimming stripped 3 bases from V and 5 bases from J, with 5 bases between. Germline-derived CDR1 and CDR2 are LNHDA and SQIVND (reference sequence).

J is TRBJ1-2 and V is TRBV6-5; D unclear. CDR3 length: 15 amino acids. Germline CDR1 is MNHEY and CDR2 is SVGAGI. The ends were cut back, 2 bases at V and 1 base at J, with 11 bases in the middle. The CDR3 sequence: CASSYSPDFNYGYTF. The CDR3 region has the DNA TGTGCCAGCAGTTACAGTCCAGATTTTAACTATGGCTACACCTTC.

The CDR3 coding sequence is TGCGCCAGCAGCCAAGAGTTCGGGGCTGTCGGTCAGCCCCAGCATTTT. It encodes CASSQEFGAVGQPQHF. The rearrangement uses TRBV4-1 and TRBJ1-5; possible D gene TRBD1, 5 bases. Deletions cut 0 bases from V and 6 bases from J, with 15 bases between. The germline gives CDR1 MGHRA, CDR2 YSYEKL. There are 16 residues in the CDR3.

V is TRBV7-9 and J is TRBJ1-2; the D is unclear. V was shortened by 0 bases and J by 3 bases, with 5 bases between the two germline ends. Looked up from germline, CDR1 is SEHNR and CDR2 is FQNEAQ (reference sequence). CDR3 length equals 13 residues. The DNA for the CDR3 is TGTGCCAGCAGCTTAGCGGCAGACTATGGCTACACCTTC. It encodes CASSLAADYGYTF.

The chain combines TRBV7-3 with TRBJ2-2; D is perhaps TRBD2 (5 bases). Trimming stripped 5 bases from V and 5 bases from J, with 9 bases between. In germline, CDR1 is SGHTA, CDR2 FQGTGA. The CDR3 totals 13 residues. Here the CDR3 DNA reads TGTGCCAGCAGCACGGCGGGTACCGGGGAGCTGTTTTTT. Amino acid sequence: CASSTAGTGELFF.

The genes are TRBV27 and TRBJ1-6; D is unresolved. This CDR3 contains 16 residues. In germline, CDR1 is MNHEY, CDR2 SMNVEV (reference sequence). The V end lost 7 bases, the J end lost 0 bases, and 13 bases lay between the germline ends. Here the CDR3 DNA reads TGTGCCAGCACCCCCCGAAAAGGCTCCTATAATTCACCCCTCCACTTT. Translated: CASTPRKGSYNSPLHF.

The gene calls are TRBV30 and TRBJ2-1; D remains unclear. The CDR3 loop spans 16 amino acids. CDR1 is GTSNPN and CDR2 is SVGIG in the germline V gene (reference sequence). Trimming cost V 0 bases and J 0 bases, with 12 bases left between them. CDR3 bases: TGTGCCTGGAGTGTAGGGCTGCCGAACTCCTACAATGAGCAGTTCTTC. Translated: CAWSVGLPNSYNEQFF.

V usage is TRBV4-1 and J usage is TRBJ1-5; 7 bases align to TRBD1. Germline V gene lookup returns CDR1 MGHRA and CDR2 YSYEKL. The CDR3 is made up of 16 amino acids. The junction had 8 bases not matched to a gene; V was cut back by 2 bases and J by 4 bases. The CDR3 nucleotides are TGCGCCAGCAGCCAACCACTCAGACAGGGAAATCAGCCCCAGCATTTT. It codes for CASSQPLRQGNQPQHF.

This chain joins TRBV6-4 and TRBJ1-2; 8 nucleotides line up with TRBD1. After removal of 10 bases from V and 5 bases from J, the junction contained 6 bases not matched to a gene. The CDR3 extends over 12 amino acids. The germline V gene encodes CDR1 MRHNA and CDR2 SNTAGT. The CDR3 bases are TGTGCCACCCGGACAGGGTCTTATGGCTACACCTTC. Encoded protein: CATRTGSYGYTF.

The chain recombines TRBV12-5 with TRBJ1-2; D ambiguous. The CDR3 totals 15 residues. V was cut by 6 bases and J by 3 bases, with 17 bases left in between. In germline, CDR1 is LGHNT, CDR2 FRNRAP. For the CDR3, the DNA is TGTGCTAGTGGAACGTTACTCAACGGGGACTATGGCTACACCTTC. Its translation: CASGTLLNGDYGYTF.

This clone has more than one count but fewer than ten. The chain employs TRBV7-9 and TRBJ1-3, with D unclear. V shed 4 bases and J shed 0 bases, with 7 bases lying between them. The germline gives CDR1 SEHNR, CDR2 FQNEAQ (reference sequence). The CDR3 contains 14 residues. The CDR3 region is CASSYGVSGNTIYF. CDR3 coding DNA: TGTGCCAGCAGCTACGGCGTCTCTGGAAACACCATATATTTT.

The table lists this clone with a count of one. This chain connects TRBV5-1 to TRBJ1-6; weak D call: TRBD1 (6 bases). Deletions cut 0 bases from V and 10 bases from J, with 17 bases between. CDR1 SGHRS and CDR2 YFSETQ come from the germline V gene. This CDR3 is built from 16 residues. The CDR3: CASSLADRTGLSPLHF. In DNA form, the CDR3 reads TGCGCCAGCAGCTTGGCGGACAGAACGGGGTTATCACCCCTCCACTTT.

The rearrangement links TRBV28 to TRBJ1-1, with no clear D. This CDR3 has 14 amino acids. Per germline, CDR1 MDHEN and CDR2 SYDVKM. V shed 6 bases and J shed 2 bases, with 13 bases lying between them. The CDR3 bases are TGTGCCAGCAGCCCGGAATATTTTAACACTGAAGCTTTCTTT. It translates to CASSPEYFNTEAFF.

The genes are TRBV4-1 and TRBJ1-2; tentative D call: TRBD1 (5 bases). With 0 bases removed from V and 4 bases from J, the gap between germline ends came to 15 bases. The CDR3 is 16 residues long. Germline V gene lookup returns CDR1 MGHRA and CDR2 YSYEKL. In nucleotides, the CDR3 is TGCGCCAGCAGCCAAGATGCGGCCACAGGTAGCTATGGCTACACCTTC. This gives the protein CASSQDAATGSYGYTF.

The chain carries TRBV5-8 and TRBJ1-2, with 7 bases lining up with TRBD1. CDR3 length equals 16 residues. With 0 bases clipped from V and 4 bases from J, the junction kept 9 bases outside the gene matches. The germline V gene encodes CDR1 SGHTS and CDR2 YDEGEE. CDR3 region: CASSLDLRDSFYGYTF. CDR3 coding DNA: TGTGCCAGCAGCTTGGATCTAAGGGACAGCTTCTATGGCTACACCTTC.

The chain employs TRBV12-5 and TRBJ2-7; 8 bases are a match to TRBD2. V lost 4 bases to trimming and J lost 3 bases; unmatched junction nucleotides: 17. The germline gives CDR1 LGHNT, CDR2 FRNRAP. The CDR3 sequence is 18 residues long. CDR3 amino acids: CASGWRLAEDSGNYEQYF. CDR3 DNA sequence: TGTGCTAGTGGTTGGCGATTAGCAGAGGATAGCGGGAACTACGAGCAGTACTTC.

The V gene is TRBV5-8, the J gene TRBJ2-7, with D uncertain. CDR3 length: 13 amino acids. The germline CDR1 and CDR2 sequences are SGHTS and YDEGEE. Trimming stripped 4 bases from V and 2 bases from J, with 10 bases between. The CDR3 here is CASSRGRTYEQYF. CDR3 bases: TGTGCCAGCAGCCGTGGACGGACCTACGAGCAGTACTTC.